Shown below are 21 T cell receptor beta chains from a single sample sequenced in a study of shared clonotypes between healthy human individuals. TCRdb's copy holds only in-frame clones and misses some; the assay was immunoSEQ multiplex PCR. The sample lists approximately 2.3 million clones; roughly 93% were seen once. The specimen sequenced was naive CD4+ T cells from PBMCs. The subset: CD45RA+ positively selected. These receptors all come from a man between 18 and 35 years old in good health. Some clones in this sample may be carry-over from other donors' samples.

A remark on this clone: The same CDR3 also results from other DNA sequences found in this sample. V usage is TRBV5-1 and J usage is TRBJ2-3; no reliable D call. CDR3 length: 13 residues. V was trimmed by 5 bases and J by 0 bases, leaving 7 bases between them. Per the germline V gene, CDR1 is SGHRS and CDR2 is YFSETQ. The CDR3 spells CASSTASTDTQYF. In DNA, the CDR3 is TGCGCCAGCAGTACAGCTAGCACAGATACGCAGTATTTT. Using reference TRBV5-1 and TRBJ2-3 for the parts outside the CDR3, the full variable domain is KAGVTQTPRYLIKTRGQQVTLSCSPISGHRSVSWYQQTPGQGLQFLFEYFSETQRNKGNFPGRFSGRQFSNSRSEMNVSTLELGDSALYLCASSTASTDTQYFGPGTRLTVL.

The rearrangement uses TRBV9 and TRBJ1-4; D might be TRBD1 (5 bases). The CDR3 contains 19 residues. The germline V and J ends were trimmed by 4 bases and 0 bases, with 22 bases remaining between them. Germline loops: CDR1 SGDLS, CDR2 YYNGEE. CDR3 DNA sequence: TGTGCCAGCAGCCCGAGGGGAGTGGGAGGACTTGCAACTAATGAAAAACTGTTTTTT. Its protein is CASSPRGVGGLATNEKLFF.

The chain uses TRBV5-1 and TRBJ2-7; D perhaps matches TRBD1 (6 bases). Germline CDR1 reads SGHRS; CDR2 reads YFSETQ. V lost 1 base to trimming and J lost 10 bases, with 18 bases between them. This CDR3 is 14 amino acids long. The CDR3 spells CASSLTTRQAVQYF. The CDR3 coding sequence is TGCGCCAGCAGCTTGACCACCCGACAGGCGGTTCAGTACTTC.

The rearrangement links TRBV7-3 to TRBJ2-7; D might be TRBD1 (6 bases). Trimming pared 0 bases from V and 6 bases from J, leaving 9 bases between. Germline-derived CDR1 and CDR2 are SGHTA and FQGTGA. The CDR3 totals 13 residues. CDR3 DNA: TGTGCCAGCAGCTTAACGGGGGCCACCGAGCAGTACTTC. As protein: CASSLTGATEQYF.

The chain combines TRBV28 with TRBJ2-1; the match to TRBD2 covers 11 bases. In germline, CDR1 is MDHEN, CDR2 SYDVKM. The CDR3 totals 16 residues. The trim removed 5 bases at V and 4 bases at J, leaving 7 bases unmatched. As DNA, the CDR3 is TGTGCCAGCAGTCCAACCGGGACTAGCGGTTACAATGAGCAGTTCTTC. This codes for CASSPTGTSGYNEQFF.

A word on this clone: The identical CDR3 is also encoded by other nucleotide sequences in the sample. The gene calls are TRBV28 and TRBJ1-2; D call uncertain. The germline gives CDR1 MDHEN, CDR2 SYDVKM. The V end was cut by 5 bases, the J end by 2 bases, with 6 bases between. CDR3 length: 12 residues. The CDR3 reads CASSLSNYGYTF. CDR3 nucleotide sequence: TGTGCCAGCAGTCTGTCCAACTATGGCTACACCTTC.

The chain joins TRBV7-2 to TRBJ2-1, with D hard to call. Trimming removed 5 bases from V and 4 bases from J, with 12 bases in between. This CDR3 has 14 amino acids. Per the germline V gene, CDR1 is SGHTA and CDR2 is FQGNSA. In nucleotides, the CDR3 is TGTGCCAGCAGCCCCCCTTCCAGGTACAATGAGCAGTTCTTC. This encodes CASSPPSRYNEQFF. Supplemented by reference TRBV7-2 and TRBJ2-1, the full variable domain reads GAGVSQSPSNKVTEKGKDVELRCDPISGHTALYWYRQSLGQGLEFLIYFQGNSAPDKSGLPSDRFSAERTGGSVSTLTIQRTQQEDSAVYLCASSPPSRYNEQFFGPGTRLTVL.

The chain couples TRBV5-4 to TRBJ2-5; TRBD2 matches at 11 bases. V shed 3 bases and J 1 base; nucleotides not matched to a gene: 5. Germline V CDR1 and CDR2: SGHNT, YYREEE (reference sequence). CDR3 length: 16 amino acids. The CDR3 nucleotides read TGTGCCAGCAGCTCGGGCGGACTAGCGGGCCAAGAGACCCAGTACTTC. This gives the protein CASSSGGLAGQETQYF.

CDR3 in amino acids: CASSRIGGGTGELFF. For the CDR3, the DNA is TGTGCCAGCAGTCGGATCGGGGGAGGTACCGGGGAGCTGTTTTTT. The V and J genes are TRBV6-1 and TRBJ2-2; weak D call: TRBD2 (6 bases). Germline assignment: CDR1 MNHNS and CDR2 SASEGT. This CDR3 has 15 amino acids. V was clipped by 5 bases and J by 5 bases, with 15 bases between them.

The J gene is TRBJ1-5, the V gene TRBV28, with D possibly matching TRBD1 (6 bases). Trimming shortened V by 6 bases and J by 7 bases, and 22 bases separated the two germline ends. The CDR3 contains 16 residues. Germline CDR1 is MDHEN and CDR2 is SYDVKM. This CDR3 reads CASRPNLSQGTQPQHF. DNA for the CDR3: TGTGCCAGCAGGCCTAATCTATCACAGGGAACGCAGCCCCAGCATTTT.

V and J are TRBV5-4 and TRBJ2-7; 12 nucleotides match TRBD2. There are 15 residues in the CDR3. J lost 2 bases, V lost 4 bases, and 4 bases had no gene match. Germline values: CDR1 SGHNT, CDR2 YYREEE (reference sequence). DNA for the CDR3: TGTGCCAGCAGCCTAGCGGGAGGGACCCCCTACGAGCAGTACTTC. This translates into CASSLAGGTPYEQYF.

The count of this clone is one. The V call is TRBV5-4, the J call TRBJ1-2; D not resolved. With 1 base removed from V and 8 bases from J, the gap between germline ends came to 15 bases. Looked up from germline, CDR1 is SGHNT and CDR2 is YYREEE (reference sequence). The CDR3 is made up of 14 amino acids. The DNA of the CDR3 is TGTGCCAGCAGCTTGCCCACCCTTCCAGTAGGCTACACCTTC. It encodes CASSLPTLPVGYTF.

This clone was found once. This chain links TRBV9 with TRBJ2-7; D is unresolved. Looked up from germline, CDR1 is SGDLS and CDR2 is YYNGEE. Trimming removed 0 bases from V and 6 bases from J, with 10 bases in between. The CDR3 runs 13 residues. CDR3 protein: CASSVEVRGEQYF. DNA for the CDR3: TGTGCCAGCAGCGTAGAGGTGAGAGGCGAGCAGTACTTC.

This sequence joins TRBV5-1 and TRBJ2-1; maybe TRBD1 (6 bases). There are 13 residues in the CDR3. Per germline, CDR1 SGHRS and CDR2 YFSETQ. Trimming cost V 4 bases and J 7 bases, with 12 bases left between them. The CDR3 sequence is CASSEGVVNEQFF. The CDR3 region has the DNA TGCGCCAGCAGCGAGGGGGTGGTGAATGAGCAGTTCTTC.

The rearrangement uses TRBV6-6 and TRBJ1-3; D gene ambiguous. Trimming removed 10 bases from V and 0 bases from J, with 13 bases in between. The CDR3 is 14 residues long. Germline V lookup: CDR1 MNHNY, CDR2 SVGAGI (reference sequence). CDR3 nucleotides: TGTGCCACCTCCCCGGGCGGCTCTGGAAACACCATATATTTT. This gives the protein CATSPGGSGNTIYF.

The chain has TRBV29-1 and TRBJ1-2; TRBD1 agrees at 8 bases. The CDR3 has 13 residues. Trimming took 6 bases from V and 8 from J; bases not matched to a gene: 11. Germline V gene sequence: CDR1 SQVTM, CDR2 ANQGSEA. The CDR3 coding sequence is TGCAGCGTCCACCGGGACAGGAGGCAAGGCTACACCTTC. Protein product: CSVHRDRRQGYTF.

The chain combines TRBV9 with TRBJ2-3, with 9 bases fitting TRBD2. Germline CDR1 and CDR2: SGDLS and YYNGEE. The CDR3 sequence is 16 residues long. J was trimmed by 4 bases and V by 0 bases; bases with no gene match: 6. CDR3 sequence (DNA): TGTGCCAGCAGCGTAGCCCCCGCGGGAGGGGCAGATACGCAGTATTTT. Residues: CASSVAPAGGADTQYF.

This chain connects TRBV7-9 to TRBJ2-5; 8 nucleotides match TRBD2. V shed 5 bases and J 4 bases; nucleotides not matched to a gene: 9. This CDR3 has 15 residues. Per germline, CDR1 SEHNR and CDR2 FQNEAQ (reference sequence). The DNA for the CDR3 is TGTGCCAGCAGCAGGACTAGCCCCCAGTCAGAGACCCAGTACTTC. Protein product: CASSRTSPQSETQYF.

The chain recombines TRBV6-1 with TRBJ1-3; D might be TRBD1 (5 bases). Per germline, CDR1 MNHNS and CDR2 SASEGT. This CDR3 contains 15 residues. The V gene lost 5 bases and the J gene lost 0 bases, with 11 bases spanning the gap. The CDR3 bases are TGTGCCAGCAGTACCGGGGGAGCCTCTGGAAACACCATATATTTT. This translates into CASSTGGASGNTIYF.

In this sample, this clone turned up a few times. The chain carries TRBV6-4 and TRBJ1-1, with 8 nucleotides matching TRBD1. J lost 1 base, V lost 5 bases, and 3 bases had no gene match. This CDR3 spans 14 amino acids. The V gene's germline CDR1 is MRHNA and CDR2 SNTAGT. This chain's CDR3 is CASSRDRGNTEAFF. The CDR3 region has the DNA TGTGCCAGCAGTAGAGACAGGGGGAACACTGAAGCTTTCTTT.

This chain joins TRBV10-3 and TRBJ1-5, with TRBD1 identical over 12 bases. Germline CDR1 reads ENHRY; CDR2 reads SYGVKD. V shed 6 bases and J 6 bases; nucleotides not matched to a gene: 18. The CDR3 has 19 residues. CDR3 in amino acids: CAISPRPGQGAVSGQPQHF. The CDR3, as DNA: TGTGCCATCAGCCCCAGACCGGGACAGGGGGCTGTATCCGGTCAGCCCCAGCATTTT.